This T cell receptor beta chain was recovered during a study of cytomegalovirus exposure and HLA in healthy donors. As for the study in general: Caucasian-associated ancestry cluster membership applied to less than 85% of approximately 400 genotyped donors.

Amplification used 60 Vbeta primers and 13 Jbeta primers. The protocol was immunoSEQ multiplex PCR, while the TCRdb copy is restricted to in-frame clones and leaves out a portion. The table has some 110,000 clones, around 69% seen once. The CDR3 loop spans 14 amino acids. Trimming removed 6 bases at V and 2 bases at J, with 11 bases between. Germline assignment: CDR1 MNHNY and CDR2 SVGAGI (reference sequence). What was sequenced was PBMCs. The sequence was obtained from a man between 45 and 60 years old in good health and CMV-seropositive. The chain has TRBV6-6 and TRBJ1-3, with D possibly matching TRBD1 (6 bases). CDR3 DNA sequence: TGTGCCAGCAGCCTTACAGGGACTGGAAACACCATATATTTT. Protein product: CASSLTGTGNTIYF.